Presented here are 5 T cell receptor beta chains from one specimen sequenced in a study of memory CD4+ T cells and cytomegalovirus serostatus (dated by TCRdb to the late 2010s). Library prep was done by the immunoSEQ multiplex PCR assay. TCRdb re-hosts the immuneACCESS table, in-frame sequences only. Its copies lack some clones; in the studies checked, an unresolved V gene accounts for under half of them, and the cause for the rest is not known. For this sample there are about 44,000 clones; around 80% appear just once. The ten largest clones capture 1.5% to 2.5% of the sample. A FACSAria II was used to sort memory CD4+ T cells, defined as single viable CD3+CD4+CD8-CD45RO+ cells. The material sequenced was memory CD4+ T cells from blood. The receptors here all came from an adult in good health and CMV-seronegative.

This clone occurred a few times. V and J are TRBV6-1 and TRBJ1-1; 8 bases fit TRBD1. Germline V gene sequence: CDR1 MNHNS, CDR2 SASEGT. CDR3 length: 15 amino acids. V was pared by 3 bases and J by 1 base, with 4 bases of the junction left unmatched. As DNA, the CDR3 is TGTGCCAGCAGTGACCAGGACAGGGCGAACACTGAAGCTTTCTTT. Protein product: CASSDQDRANTEAFF.

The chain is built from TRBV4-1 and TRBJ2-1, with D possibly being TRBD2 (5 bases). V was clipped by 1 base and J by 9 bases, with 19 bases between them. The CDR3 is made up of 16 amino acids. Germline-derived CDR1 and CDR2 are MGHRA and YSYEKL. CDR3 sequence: CASSQGTTRGGREQFF. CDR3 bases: TGCGCCAGCAGCCAAGGTACGACTCGGGGTGGGCGTGAGCAGTTCTTC.

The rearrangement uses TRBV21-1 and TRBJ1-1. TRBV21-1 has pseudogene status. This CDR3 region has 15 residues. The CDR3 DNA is TGTGCCAGCAGCAAATTGACGGAGGGGAGCACTGAAGCTTTCTTT. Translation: CASSKLTEGSTEAFF.

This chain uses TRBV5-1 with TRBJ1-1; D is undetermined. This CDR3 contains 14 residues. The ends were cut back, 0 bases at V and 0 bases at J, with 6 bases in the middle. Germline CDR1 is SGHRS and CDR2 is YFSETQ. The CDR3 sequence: CASSLGGMNTEAFF. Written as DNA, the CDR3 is TGCGCCAGCAGCTTGGGCGGGATGAACACTGAAGCTTTCTTT.

CDR3 sequence reads: CASSREVNTGELFF. The CDR3 nucleotides are TGTGCCAGCAGTCGGGAGGTGAACACCGGGGAGCTGTTTTTT. The chain combines TRBV2 with TRBJ2-2; TRBD2 agrees at 7 bases. The germline V gene encodes CDR1 SNHLY and CDR2 FYNNEI. J was trimmed by 1 base and V by 5 bases; bases with no gene match: 1. This CDR3 is built from 14 residues. The entire variable domain, with the rest obtained from reference TRBV2 and TRBJ2-2, is as follows: EPEVTQTPSHQVTQMGQEVILRCVPISNHLYFYWYRQILGQKVEFLVSFYNNEISEKSEIFDDQFSVERPDGSNFTLKIRSTKLEDSAMYFCASSREVNTGELFFGEGSRLTVL.